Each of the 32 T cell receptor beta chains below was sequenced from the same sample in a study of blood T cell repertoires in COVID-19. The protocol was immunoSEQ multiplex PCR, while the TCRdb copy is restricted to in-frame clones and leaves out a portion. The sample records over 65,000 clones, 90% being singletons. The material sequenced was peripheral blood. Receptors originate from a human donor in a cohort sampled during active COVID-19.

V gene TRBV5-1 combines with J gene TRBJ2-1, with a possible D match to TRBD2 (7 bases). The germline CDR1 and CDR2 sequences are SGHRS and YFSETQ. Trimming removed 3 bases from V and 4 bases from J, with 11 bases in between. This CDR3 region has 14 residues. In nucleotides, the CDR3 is TGCGCCAGCAGCTCGGGGGGCACATACAATGAGCAGTTCTTC. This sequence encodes CASSSGGTYNEQFF.

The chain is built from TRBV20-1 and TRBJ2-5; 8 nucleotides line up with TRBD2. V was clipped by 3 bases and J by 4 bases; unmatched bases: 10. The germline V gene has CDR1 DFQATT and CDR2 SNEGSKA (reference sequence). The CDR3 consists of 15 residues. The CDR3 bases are TGCAGTGCTAGTGGAGCGGGGGCGGGGCCAGAGACCCAGTACTTC. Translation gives CSASGAGAGPETQYF.

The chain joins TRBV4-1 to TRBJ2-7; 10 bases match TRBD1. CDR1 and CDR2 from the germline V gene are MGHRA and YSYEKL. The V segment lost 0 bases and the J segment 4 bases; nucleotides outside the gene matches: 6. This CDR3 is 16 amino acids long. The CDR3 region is CASSQDPGTGVYEQYF. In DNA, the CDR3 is TGCGCCAGCAGCCAAGACCCCGGGACAGGGGTGTACGAGCAGTACTTC.

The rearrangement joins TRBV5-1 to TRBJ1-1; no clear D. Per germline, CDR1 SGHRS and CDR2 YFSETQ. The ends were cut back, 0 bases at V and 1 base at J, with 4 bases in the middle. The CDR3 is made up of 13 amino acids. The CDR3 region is CASSLGANTEAFF. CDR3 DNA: TGCGCCAGCAGCTTGGGGGCGAACACTGAAGCTTTCTTT.

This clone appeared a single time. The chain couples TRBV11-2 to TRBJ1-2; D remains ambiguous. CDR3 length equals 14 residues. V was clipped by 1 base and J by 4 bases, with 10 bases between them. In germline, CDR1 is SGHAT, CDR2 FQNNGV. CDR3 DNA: TGTGCCAGCAGCTTAGTCGCGGGTCCCTATGGCTACACCTTC. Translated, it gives CASSLVAGPYGYTF.

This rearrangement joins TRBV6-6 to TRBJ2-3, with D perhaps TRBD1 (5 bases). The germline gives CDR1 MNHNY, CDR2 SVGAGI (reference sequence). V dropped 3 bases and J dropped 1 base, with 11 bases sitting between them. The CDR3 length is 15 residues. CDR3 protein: CASSYLGAGTDTQYF. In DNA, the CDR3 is TGTGCCAGCAGTTATCTAGGGGCGGGCACAGATACGCAGTATTTT.

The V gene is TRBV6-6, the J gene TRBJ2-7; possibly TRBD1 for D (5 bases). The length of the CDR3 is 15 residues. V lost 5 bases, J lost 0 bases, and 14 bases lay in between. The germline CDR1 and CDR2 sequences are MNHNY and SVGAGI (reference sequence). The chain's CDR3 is CASSPRRASSYEQYF. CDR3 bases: TGTGCCAGCAGTCCCCGCAGGGCCAGCTCCTACGAGCAGTACTTC.

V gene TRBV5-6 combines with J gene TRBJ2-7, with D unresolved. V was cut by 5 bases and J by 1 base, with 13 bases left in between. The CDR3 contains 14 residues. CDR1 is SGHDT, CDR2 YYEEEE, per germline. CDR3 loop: CASSIYSGSYEQYF. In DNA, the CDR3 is TGTGCCAGCAGTATATATTCCGGTTCCTACGAGCAGTACTTC.

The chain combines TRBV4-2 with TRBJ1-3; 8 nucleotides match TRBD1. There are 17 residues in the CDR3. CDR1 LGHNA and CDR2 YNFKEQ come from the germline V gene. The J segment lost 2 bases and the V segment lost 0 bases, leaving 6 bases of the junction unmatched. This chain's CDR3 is CASSQDPQGAPGNTIYF. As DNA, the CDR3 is TGTGCCAGCAGCCAAGACCCCCAGGGGGCGCCTGGAAACACCATATATTTT.

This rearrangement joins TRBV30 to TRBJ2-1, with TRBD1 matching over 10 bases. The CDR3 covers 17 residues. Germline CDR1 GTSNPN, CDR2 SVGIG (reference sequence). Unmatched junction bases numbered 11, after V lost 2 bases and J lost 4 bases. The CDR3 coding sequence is TGTGCCTGGAGTCCAGACGAGACAGGGGGCCCTTACAATGAGCAGTTCTTC. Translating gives CAWSPDETGGPYNEQFF. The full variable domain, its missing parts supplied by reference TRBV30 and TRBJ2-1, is SQTIHQWPATLVQPVGSPLSLECTVEGTSNPNLYWYRQAAGRGLQLLFYSVGIGQISSEVPQNLSASRPQDRQFILSSKKLLLSDSGFYLCAWSPDETGGPYNEQFFGPGTRLTVL.

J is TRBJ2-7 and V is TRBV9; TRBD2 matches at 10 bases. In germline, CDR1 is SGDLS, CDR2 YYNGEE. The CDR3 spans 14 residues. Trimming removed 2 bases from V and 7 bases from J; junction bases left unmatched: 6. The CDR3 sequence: CASSVSGGAKEQYF. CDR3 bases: TGTGCCAGCAGCGTGAGCGGGGGGGCCAAGGAGCAGTACTTC. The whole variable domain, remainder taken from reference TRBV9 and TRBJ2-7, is DSGVTQTPKHLITATGQRVTLRCSPRSGDLSVYWYQQSLDQGLQFLIQYYNGEERAKGNILERFSAQQFPDLHSELNLSSLELGDSALYFCASSVSGGAKEQYFGPGTRLTVT.

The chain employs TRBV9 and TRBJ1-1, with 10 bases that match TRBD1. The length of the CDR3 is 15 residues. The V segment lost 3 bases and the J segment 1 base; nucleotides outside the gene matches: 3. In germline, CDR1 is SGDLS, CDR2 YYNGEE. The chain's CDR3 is CASSGRQGANTEAFF. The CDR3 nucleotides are TGTGCCAGCAGCGGTCGACAGGGGGCGAACACTGAAGCTTTCTTT.

CDR3 nucleotides: TGTGCCAGCAGCTTAGATCGCGGGTCCCCGGGGGAGACCCAGTACTTC. This encodes CASSLDRGSPGETQYF. The genes are TRBV7-2 and TRBJ2-5, with TRBD2 as a possible D gene (5 bases). The CDR3 contains 16 residues. CDR1 and CDR2 (germline): SGHTA, FQGNSA. V dropped 1 base and J dropped 5 bases, with 17 bases sitting between them.

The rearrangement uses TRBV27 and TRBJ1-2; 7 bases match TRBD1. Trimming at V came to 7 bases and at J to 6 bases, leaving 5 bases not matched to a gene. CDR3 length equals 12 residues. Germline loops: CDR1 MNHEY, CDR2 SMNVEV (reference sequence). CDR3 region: CASKEGANGYTF. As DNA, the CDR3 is TGTGCCAGCAAGGAGGGGGCAAATGGCTACACCTTC.

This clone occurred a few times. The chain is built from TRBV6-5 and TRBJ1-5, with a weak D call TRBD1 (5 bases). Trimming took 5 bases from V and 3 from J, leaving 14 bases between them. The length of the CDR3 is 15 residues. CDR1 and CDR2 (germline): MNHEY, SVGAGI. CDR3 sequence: CASSRKTGANQPQHF. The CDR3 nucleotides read TGTGCCAGCAGTCGTAAAACAGGTGCCAATCAGCCCCAGCATTTT.

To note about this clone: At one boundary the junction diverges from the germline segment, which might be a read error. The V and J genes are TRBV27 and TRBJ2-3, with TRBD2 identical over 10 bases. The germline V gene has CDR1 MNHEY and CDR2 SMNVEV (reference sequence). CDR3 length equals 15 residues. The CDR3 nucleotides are TGTGCCCGCAGTCAAGAGGGACTAGCGACAGATACGCAGTATTTT. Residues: CARSQEGLATDTQYF.

As DNA, the CDR3 is TGTGCCAGCAGCCCAGACGGGGGACAGGGGCTCTGGAGGCCCCAGCATTTT. This encodes CASSPDGGQGLWRPQHF. The rearrangement joins TRBV14 to TRBJ1-5; 10 bases are a match to TRBD1. CDR3 length: 17 residues. The junction had 15 bases not matched to a gene; V was cut back by 4 bases and J by 9 bases. Looked up from germline, CDR1 is SGHDN and CDR2 is FVKESK.

CDR3 bases: TGTGCCAGCAGTTCACCCGGAACAGTTCTCTCTGGAAACACCATATATTTT. The encoded protein is CASSSPGTVLSGNTIYF. The chain recombines TRBV28 with TRBJ1-3; D call uncertain. V lost 4 bases to trimming and J lost 0 bases, with 16 bases between them. CDR3 length: 17 amino acids. Germline loops: CDR1 MDHEN, CDR2 SYDVKM.

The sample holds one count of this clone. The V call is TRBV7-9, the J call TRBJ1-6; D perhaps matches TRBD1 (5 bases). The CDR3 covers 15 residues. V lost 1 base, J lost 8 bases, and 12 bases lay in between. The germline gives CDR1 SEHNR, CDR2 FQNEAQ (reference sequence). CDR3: CASSLVKGRDSPLHF. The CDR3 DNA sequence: TGTGCCAGCAGCTTAGTCAAGGGGAGGGATTCACCCCTCCACTTT.

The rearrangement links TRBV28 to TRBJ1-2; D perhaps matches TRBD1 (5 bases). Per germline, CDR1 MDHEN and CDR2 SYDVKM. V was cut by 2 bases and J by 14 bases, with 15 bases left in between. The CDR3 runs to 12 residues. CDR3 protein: CASSLKTAAGTF. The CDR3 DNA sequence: TGTGCCAGCAGTTTAAAGACAGCTGCAGGGACCTTC.

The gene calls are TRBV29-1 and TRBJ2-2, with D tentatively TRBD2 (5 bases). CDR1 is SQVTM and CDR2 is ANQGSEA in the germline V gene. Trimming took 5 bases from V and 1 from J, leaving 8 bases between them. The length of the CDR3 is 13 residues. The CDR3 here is CSVRRKNTGELFF. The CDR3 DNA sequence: TGCAGCGTTAGGAGGAAGAACACCGGGGAGCTGTTTTTT.

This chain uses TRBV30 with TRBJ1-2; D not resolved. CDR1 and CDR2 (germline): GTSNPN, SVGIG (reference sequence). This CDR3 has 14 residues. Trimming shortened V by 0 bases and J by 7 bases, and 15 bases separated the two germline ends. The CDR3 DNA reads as TGTGCCTGGAGTGTACGGGCGGGAAGAGGTGGCTACACCTTC. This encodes CAWSVRAGRGGYTF.

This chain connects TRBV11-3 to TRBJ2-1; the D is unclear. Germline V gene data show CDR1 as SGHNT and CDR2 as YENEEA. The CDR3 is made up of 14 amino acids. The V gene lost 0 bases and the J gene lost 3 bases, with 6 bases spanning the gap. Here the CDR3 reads CASSLDTDYNEQFF. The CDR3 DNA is TGTGCCAGCAGCTTAGATACAGACTACAATGAGCAGTTCTTC.

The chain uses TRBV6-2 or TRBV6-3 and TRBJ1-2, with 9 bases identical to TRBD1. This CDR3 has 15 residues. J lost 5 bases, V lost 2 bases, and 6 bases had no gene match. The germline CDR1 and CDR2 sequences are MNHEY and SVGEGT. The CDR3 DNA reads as TGTGCCAGCAGTTACGGGGGGACAGGGACTTATGGCTACACCTTC. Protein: CASSYGGTGTYGYTF.

CDR3 sequence (DNA): TGTGCCAGCAGTTCTGTCACTGAAGCTTTCTTT. Protein sequence: CASSSVTEAFF. The chain links TRBV6-5 to TRBJ1-1, with D hard to call. The CDR3 has 11 residues. Trimming cost V 4 bases and J 4 bases, with 4 bases left between them. CDR1 and CDR2 from the germline V gene are MNHEY and SVGAGI.

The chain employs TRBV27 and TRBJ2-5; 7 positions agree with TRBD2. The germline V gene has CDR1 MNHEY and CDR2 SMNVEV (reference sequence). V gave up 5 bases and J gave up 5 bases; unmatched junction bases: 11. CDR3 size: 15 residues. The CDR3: CASSLRLASWETQYF. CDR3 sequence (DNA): TGTGCCAGCAGTCTACGACTAGCCTCCTGGGAGACCCAGTACTTC.

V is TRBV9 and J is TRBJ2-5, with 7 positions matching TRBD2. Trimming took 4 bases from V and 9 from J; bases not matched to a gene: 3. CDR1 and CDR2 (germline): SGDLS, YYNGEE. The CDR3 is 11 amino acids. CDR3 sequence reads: CASSTGGSQYF. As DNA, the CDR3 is TGTGCCAGCAGCACCGGGGGGTCCCAGTACTTC.

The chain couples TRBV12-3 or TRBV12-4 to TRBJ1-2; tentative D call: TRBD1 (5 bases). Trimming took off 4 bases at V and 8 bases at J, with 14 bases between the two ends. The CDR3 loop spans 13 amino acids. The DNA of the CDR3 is TGTGCCAGCAGTTCGGGCAGGGTTAGGGGCTACACCTTC. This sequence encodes CASSSGRVRGYTF.

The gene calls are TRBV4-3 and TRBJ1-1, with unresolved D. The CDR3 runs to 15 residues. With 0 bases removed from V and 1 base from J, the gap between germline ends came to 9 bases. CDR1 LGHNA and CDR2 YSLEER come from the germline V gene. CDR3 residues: CASSQDFFSNTEAFF. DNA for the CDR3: TGCGCCAGCAGCCAAGATTTTTTCTCGAACACTGAAGCTTTCTTT.

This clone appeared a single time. This CDR3 is CASSYSGTGLFQPQHF. CDR3 coding DNA: TGTGCCAGCAGTTACTCAGGGACAGGGCTTTTTCAGCCCCAGCATTTT. J is TRBJ1-5 and V is TRBV6-2 or TRBV6-3, with 9 bases aligning to TRBD1. The CDR3 sequence is 16 residues long. Germline-derived CDR1 and CDR2 are MNHEY and SVGEGT. J lost 6 bases, V lost 0 bases, and 6 bases had no gene match.

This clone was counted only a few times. The CDR3 bases are TGTGCCAGCAGTTTATGGGGGGGGAACACCGGGGAGCTGTTTTTT. It translates to CASSLWGGNTGELFF. The rearrangement joins TRBV27 to TRBJ2-2; 7 bases line up with TRBD2. CDR3 length equals 15 residues. Germline CDR1 reads MNHEY; CDR2 reads SMNVEV (reference sequence). J gave up 1 base and V 1 base, and 0 bases lay outside the gene matches.

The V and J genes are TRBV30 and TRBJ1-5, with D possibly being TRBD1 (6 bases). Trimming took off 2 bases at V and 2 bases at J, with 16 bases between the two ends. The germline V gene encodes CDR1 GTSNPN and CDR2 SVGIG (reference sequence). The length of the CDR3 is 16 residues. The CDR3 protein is CAWSTRGGMGNQPQHF. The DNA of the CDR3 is TGTGCCTGGAGTACAAGGGGGGGGATGGGCAATCAGCCCCAGCATTTT.